This TCR beta chain derives from a study of blood T cell repertoires in COVID-19. Looked up from germline, CDR1 is MNHEY and CDR2 is SVGEGT. V was cut by 0 bases and J by 10 bases, with 16 bases left in between. The CDR3 loop spans 15 amino acids. In the original processing: Reference gene primer amplification gave nucleated cell count estimates. Profiled with immunoSEQ multiplex PCR; TCRdb holds only in-frame clones, not every one. That table is the source of V, J and clone size, and D and trimming were worked out from the DNA. The table records just under 150,000 clones, more than 75% of them present only once.

V and J are TRBV6-2 or TRBV6-3 and TRBJ2-1; possibly TRBD2 for D (6 bases). Sequenced input: peripheral blood. The clonotype was recovered from a human donor in a cohort sampled during active COVID-19. CDR3 sequence (DNA): TGTGCCAGCAGTTACTCTTCAGGCGCGGGGAGAGAGCAGTTCTTC. It translates to CASSYSSGAGREQFF.